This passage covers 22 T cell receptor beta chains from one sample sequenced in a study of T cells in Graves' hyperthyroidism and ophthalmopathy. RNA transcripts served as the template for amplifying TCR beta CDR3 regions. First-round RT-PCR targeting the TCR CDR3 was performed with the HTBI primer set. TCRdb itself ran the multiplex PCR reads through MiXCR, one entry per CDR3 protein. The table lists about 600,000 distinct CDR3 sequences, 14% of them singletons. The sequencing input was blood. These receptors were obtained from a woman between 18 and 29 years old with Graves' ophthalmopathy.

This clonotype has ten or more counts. The CDR3: CASRAGISTEAFF. CDR3 DNA: TGTGCCAGCAGAGCGGGGATTTCCACTGAAGCTTTCTTT. The chain uses TRBV6-1 and TRBJ1-1; D unclear. The CDR3 loop spans 13 amino acids. Between the trimmed V and J ends, which lost 6 bases and 4 bases, there was a span of 12 bases. Germline-derived CDR1 and CDR2 are MNHNS and SASEGT.

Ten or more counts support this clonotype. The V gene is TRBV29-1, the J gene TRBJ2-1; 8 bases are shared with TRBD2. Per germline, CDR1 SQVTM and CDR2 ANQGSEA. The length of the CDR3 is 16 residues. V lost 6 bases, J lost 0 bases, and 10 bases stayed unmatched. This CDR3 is CSVLSTSESSYNEQFF. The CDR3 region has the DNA TGCAGCGTCCTTTCGACTAGCGAGTCCTCCTACAATGAGCAGTTCTTC.

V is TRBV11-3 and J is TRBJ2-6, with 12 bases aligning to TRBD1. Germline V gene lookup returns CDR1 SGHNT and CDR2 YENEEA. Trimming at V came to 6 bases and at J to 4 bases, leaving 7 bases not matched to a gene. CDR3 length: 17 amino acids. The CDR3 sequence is CASSSGQGATGANVLTF. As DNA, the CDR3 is TGTGCCAGCAGTTCGGGACAGGGGGCGACCGGGGCCAACGTCCTGACTTTC. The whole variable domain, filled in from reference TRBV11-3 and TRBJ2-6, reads EAGVVQSPRYKIIEKKQPVAFWCNPISGHNTLYWYLQNLGQGPELLIRYENEEAVDDSQLPKDRFSAERLKGVDSTLKIQPAELGDSAVYLCASSSGQGATGANVLTFGAGSRLTVL.

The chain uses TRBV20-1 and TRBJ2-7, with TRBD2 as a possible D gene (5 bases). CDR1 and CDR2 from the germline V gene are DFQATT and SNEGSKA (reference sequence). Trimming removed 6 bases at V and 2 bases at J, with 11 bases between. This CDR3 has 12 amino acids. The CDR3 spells CSAMYGTYEQYF. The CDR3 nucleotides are TGCAGTGCCATGTACGGGACCTACGAGCAGTACTTC.

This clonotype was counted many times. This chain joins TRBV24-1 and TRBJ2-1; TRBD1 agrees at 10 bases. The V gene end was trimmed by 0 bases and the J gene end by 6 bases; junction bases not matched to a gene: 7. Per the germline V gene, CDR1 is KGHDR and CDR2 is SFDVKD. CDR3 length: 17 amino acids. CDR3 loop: CATSDLRGDRGTNEQFF. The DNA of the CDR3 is TGTGCCACCAGTGATTTGCGGGGGGACAGGGGCACCAATGAGCAGTTCTTC.

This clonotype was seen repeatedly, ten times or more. CDR3 protein: CASNPGQGWGTDTQYF. CDR3 DNA: TGTGCCAGCAACCCGGGACAGGGGTGGGGCACAGATACGCAGTATTTT. J is TRBJ2-3 and V is TRBV12-3 or TRBV12-4; 10 bases are a match to TRBD1. The CDR3 covers 16 residues. With 7 bases clipped from V and 1 base from J, the junction kept 8 bases outside the gene matches.

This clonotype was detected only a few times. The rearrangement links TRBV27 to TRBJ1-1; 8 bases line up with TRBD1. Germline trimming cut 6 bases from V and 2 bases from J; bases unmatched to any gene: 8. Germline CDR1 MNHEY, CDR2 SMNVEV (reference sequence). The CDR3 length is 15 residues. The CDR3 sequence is CASRKTGGTNTEAFF. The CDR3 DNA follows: TGTGCCAGCAGAAAAACAGGGGGAACCAACACTGAAGCTTTCTTT.

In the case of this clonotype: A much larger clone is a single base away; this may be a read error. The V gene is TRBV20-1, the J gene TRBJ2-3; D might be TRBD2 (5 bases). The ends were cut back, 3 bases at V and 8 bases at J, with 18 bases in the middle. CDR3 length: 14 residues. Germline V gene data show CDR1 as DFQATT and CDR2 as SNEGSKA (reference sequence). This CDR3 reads CSARSGRYGGTQYF. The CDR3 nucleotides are TGCAGTGCTAGGTCCGGGCGCTACGGAGGTACGCAGTATTTT.

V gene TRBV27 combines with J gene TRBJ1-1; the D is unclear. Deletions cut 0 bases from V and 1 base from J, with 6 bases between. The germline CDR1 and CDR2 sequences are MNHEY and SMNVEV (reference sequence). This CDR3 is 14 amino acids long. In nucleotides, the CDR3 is TGTGCCAGCAGTTTATCCTGGGGGAACACTGAAGCTTTCTTT. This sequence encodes CASSLSWGNTEAFF.

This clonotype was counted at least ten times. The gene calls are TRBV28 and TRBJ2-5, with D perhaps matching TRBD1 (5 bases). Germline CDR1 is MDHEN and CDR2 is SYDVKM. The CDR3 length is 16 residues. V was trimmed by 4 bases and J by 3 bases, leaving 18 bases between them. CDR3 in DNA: TGTGCCAGCAGTTACAGACCCTGGACACCTAAAGAGACCCAGTACTTC. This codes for CASSYRPWTPKETQYF.

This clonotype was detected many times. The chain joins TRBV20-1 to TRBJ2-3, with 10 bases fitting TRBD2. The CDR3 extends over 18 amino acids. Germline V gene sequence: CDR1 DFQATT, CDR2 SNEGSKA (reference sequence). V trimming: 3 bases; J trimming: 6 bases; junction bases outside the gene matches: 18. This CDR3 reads CSASPALGTSDAPDTQYF. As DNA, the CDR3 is TGCAGTGCTAGCCCGGCCCTAGGGACTAGCGATGCCCCGGATACGCAGTATTTT.

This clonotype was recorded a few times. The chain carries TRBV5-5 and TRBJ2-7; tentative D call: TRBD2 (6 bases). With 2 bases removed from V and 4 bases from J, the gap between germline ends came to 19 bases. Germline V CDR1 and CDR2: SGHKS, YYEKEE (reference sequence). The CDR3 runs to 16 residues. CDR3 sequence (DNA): TGTGCCAGCAGCTTAGTGAGAGGACTACGGTCGTACGAGCAGTACTTC. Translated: CASSLVRGLRSYEQYF.

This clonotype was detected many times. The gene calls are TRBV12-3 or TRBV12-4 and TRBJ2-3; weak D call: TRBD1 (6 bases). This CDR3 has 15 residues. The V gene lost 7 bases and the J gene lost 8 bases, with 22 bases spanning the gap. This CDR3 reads CASTARGQPSCTQYF. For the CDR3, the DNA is TGTGCCAGCACCGCCAGGGGCCAGCCTTCATGTACGCAGTATTTT.

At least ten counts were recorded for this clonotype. This CDR3 reads CASSLEYTNIQYF. The CDR3 nucleotides read TGTGCCAGCAGTTTAGAGTATACAAACATTCAGTACTTC. This chain joins TRBV28 and TRBJ2-4; no firm D call. With 2 bases removed from V and 6 bases from J, the gap between germline ends came to 8 bases. The V gene's germline CDR1 is MDHEN and CDR2 SYDVKM. The CDR3 runs 13 residues.

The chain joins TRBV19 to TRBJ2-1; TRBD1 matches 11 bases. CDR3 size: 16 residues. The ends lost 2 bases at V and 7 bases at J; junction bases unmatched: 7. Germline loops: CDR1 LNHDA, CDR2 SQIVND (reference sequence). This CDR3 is CASSITGTGGMNEQFF. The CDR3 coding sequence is TGTGCCAGTAGTATAACCGGGACAGGGGGTATGAATGAGCAGTTCTTC.

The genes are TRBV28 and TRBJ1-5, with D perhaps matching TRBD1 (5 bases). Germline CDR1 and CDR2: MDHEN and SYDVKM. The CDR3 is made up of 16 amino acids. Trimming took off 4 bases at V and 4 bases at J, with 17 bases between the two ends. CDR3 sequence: CASSSSRGWWNQPQHF. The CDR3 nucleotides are TGTGCCAGCAGTTCGTCAAGGGGATGGTGGAATCAGCCCCAGCATTTT.

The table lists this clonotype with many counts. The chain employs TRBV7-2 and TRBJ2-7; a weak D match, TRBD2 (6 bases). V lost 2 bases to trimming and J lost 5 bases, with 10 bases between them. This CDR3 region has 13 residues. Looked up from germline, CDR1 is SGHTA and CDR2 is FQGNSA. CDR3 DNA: TGTGCCAGCAGCTTACGTTCGGGGGACGAGCAGTACTTC. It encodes CASSLRSGDEQYF.

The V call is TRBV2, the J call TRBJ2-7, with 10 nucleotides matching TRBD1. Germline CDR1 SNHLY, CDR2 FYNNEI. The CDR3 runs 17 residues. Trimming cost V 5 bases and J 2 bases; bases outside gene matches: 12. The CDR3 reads CASSYSNPGQGAYEQYF. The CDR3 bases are TGTGCCAGCAGTTACTCGAACCCCGGACAGGGGGCCTACGAGCAGTACTTC.

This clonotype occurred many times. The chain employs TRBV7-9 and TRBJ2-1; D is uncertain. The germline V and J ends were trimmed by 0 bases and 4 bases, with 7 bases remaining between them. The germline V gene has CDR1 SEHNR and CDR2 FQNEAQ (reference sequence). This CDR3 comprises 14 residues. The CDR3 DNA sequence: TGTGCCAGCAGCTTAGCGGGCCCGTACAATGAGCAGTTCTTC. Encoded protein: CASSLAGPYNEQFF.

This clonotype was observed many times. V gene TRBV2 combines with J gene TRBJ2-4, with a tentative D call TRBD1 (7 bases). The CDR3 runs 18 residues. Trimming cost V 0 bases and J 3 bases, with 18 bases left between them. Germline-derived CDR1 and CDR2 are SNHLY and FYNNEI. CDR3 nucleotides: TGTGCCAGCAGTGAAGCGTCACACTACAGGGGAGGCAAAAACATTCAGTACTTC. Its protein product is CASSEASHYRGGKNIQYF. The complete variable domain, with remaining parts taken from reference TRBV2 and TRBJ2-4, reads EPEVTQTPSHQVTQMGQEVILRCVPISNHLYFYWYRQILGQKVEFLVSFYNNEISEKSEIFDDQFSVERPDGSNFTLKIRSTKLEDSAMYFCASSEASHYRGGKNIQYFGAGTRLSVL.

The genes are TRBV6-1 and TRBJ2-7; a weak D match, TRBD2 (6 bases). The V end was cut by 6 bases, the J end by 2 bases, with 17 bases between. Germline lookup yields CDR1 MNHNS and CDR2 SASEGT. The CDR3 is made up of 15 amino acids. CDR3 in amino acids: CASSKDGTDAYEQYF. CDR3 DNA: TGTGCCAGCAGCAAAGATGGGACTGATGCCTACGAGCAGTACTTC.

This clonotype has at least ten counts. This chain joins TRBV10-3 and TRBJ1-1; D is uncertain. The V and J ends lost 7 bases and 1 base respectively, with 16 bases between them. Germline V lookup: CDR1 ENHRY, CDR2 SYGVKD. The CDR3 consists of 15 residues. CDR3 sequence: CAIKEGLIKNTEAFF. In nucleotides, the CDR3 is TGTGCCATCAAAGAGGGATTAATAAAGAACACTGAAGCTTTCTTT.